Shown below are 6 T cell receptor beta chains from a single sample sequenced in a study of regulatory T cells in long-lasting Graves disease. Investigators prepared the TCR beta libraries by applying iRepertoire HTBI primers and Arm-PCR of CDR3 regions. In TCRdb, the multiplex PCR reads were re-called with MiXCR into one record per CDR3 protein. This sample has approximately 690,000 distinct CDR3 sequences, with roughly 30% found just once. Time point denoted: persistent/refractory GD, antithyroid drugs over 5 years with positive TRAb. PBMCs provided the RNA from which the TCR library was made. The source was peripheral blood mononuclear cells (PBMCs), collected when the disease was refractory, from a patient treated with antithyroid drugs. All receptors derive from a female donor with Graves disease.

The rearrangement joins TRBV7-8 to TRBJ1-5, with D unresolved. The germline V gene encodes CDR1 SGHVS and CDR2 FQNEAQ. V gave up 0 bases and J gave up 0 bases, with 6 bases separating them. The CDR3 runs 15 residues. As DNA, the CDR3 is TGTGCCAGCAGCTTAGCACCCAATAGCAATCAGCCCCAGCATTTT. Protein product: CASSLAPNSNQPQHF.

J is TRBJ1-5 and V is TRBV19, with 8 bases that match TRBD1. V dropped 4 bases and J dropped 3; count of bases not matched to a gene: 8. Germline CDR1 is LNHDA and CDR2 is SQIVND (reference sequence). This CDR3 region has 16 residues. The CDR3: CASSSPRTGLNQPQHF. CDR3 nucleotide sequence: TGTGCCAGTAGTAGCCCCCGGACAGGGCTCAATCAGCCCCAGCATTTT.

The CDR3 is CASTPPQGNYGYTF. CDR3 DNA sequence: TGTGCCAGCACCCCGCCCCAGGGGAACTATGGCTACACCTTC. The V gene is TRBV7-9, the J gene TRBJ1-2; a possible D gene is TRBD1 (6 bases). Germline CDR1 is SEHNR and CDR2 is FQNEAQ (reference sequence). This CDR3 is 14 amino acids long. The V end was cut by 7 bases, the J end by 2 bases, with 14 bases between.

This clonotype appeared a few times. CDR3 sequence (DNA): TGCAGCGCAACGTCGGGGGCGGGTAGCACTGAAGCTTTCTTT. It codes for CSATSGAGSTEAFF. The chain recombines TRBV29-1 with TRBJ1-1, with D possibly matching TRBD1 (6 bases). Trimming left V 7 bases short and J 4 bases short, with 19 bases between. This CDR3 contains 14 residues. The germline CDR1 and CDR2 sequences are SQVTM and ANQGSEA.

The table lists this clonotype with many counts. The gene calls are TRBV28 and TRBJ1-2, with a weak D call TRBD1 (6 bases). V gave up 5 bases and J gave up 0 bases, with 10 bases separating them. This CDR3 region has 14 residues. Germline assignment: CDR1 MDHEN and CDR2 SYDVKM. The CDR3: CASSNNRANYGYTF. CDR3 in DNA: TGTGCCAGCAGTAACAACAGGGCTAACTATGGCTACACCTTC.

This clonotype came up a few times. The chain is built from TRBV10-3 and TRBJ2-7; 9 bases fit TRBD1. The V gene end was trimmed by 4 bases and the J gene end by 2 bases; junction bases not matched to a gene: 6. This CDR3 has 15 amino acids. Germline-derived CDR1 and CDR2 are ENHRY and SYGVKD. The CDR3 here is CAISGADRGAYEQYF. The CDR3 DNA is TGTGCCATCAGTGGGGCGGACAGGGGCGCCTACGAGCAGTACTTC.